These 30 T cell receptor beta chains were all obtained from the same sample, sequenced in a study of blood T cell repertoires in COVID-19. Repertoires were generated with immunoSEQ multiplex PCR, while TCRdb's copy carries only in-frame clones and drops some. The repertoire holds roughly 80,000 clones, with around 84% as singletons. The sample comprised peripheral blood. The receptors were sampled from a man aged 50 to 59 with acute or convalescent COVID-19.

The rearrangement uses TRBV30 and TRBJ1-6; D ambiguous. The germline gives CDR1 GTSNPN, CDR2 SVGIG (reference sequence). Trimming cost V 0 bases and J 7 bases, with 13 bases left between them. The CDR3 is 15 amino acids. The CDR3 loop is CAWSVLGVPNSPLHF. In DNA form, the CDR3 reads TGTGCCTGGAGTGTACTCGGGGTCCCAAATTCACCCCTCCACTTT.

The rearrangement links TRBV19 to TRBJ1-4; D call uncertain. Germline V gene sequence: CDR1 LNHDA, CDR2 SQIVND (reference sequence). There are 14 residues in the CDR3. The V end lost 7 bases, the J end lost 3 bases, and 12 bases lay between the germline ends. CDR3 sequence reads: CASTIAPSNEKLFF. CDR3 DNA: TGTGCCAGTACAATAGCTCCTTCTAATGAAAAACTGTTTTTT.

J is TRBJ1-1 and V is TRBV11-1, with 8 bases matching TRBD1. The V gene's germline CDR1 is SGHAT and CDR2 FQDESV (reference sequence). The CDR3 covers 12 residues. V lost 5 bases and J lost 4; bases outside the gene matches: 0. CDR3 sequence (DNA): TGTGCCAGCAGCACAGGGGGCACTGAAGCTTTCTTT. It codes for CASSTGGTEAFF.

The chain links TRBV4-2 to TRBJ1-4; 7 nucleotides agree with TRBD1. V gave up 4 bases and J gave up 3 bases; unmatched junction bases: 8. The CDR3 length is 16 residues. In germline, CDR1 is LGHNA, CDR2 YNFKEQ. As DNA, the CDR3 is TGTGCCAGCAGCCGCTTGATGACAGGGCCTAATGAAAAACTGTTTTTT. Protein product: CASSRLMTGPNEKLFF.

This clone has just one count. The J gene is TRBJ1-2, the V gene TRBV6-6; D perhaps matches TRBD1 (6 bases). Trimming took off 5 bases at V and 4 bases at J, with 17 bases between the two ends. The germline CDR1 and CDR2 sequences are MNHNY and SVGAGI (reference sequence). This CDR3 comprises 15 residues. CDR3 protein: CASSRGQTGSYGYTF. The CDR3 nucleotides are TGTGCCAGCAGTAGAGGCCAGACAGGTTCCTATGGCTACACCTTC.

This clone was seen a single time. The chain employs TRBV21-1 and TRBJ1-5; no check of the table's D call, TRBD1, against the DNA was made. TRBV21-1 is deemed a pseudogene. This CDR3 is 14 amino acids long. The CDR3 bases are TGTGCCAGCAGCAAAACAGGGGGCAATCAGCCCCAGCATTTT. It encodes CASSKTGGNQPQHF.

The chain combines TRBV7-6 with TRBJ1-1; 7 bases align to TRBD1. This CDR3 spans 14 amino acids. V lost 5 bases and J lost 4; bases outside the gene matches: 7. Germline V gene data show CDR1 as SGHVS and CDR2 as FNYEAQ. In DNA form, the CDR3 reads TGTGCCAGCAGCAGTTGGGACAGTTTCACTGAAGCTTTCTTT. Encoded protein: CASSSWDSFTEAFF.

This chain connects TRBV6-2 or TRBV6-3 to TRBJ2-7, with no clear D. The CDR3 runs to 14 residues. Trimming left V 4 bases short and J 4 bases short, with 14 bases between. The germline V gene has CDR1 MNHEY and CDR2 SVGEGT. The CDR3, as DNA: TGTGCCAGCAGTTTCCTTACAATGGTTTACGAGCAGTACTTC. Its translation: CASSFLTMVYEQYF.

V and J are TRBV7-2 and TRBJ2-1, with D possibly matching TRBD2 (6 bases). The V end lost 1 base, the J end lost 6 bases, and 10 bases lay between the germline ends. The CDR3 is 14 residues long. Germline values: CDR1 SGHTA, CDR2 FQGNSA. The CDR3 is CASSLDLTSNEQFF. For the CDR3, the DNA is TGTGCCAGCAGCTTAGATTTGACTAGCAATGAGCAGTTCTTC. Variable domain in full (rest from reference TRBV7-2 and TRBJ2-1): GAGVSQSPSNKVTEKGKDVELRCDPISGHTALYWYRQSLGQGLEFLIYFQGNSAPDKSGLPSDRFSAERTGGSVSTLTIQRTQQEDSAVYLCASSLDLTSNEQFFGPGTRLTVL.

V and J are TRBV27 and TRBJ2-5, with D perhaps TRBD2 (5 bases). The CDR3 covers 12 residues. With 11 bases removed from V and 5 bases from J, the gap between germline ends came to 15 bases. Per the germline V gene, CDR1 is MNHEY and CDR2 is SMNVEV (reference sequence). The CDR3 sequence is CACGPAYETQYF. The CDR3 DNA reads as TGTGCCTGCGGGCCGGCGTATGAGACCCAGTACTTC.

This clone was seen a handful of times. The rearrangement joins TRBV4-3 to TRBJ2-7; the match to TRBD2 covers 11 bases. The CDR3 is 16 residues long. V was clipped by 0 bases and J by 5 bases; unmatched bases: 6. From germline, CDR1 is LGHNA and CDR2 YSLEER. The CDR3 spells CASSQDRLAGKDEQYF. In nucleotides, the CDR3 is TGCGCCAGCAGCCAAGATAGACTAGCGGGGAAAGACGAGCAGTACTTC.

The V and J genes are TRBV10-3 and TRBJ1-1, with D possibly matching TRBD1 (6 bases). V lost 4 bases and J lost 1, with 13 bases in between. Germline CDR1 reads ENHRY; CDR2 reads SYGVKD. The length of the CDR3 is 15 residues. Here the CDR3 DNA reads TGTGCCATCAGTGCTCGACAGGTTTCGAACACTGAAGCTTTCTTT. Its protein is CAISARQVSNTEAFF.

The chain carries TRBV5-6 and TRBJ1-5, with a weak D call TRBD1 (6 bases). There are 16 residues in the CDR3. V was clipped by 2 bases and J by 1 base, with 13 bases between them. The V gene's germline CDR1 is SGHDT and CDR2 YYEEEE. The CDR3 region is CASSFKQGTSNQPQHF. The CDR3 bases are TGTGCCAGCAGCTTCAAACAGGGTACGAGCAATCAGCCCCAGCATTTT. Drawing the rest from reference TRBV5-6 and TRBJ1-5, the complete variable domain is DAGVTQSPTHLIKTRGQQVTLRCSPKSGHDTVSWYQQALGQGPQFIFQYYEEEERQRGNFPDRFSGHQFPNYSSELNVNALLLGDSALYLCASSFKQGTSNQPQHFGDGTRLSIL.

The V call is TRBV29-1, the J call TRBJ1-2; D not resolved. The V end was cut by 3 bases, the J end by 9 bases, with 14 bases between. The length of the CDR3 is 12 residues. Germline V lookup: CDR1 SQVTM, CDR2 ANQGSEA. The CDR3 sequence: CSVDRDLRSYTF. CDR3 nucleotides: TGCAGCGTTGATCGGGATCTGAGGAGCTACACCTTC.

CDR3 in DNA: TGCGCCAGCAGCCAAGACAGGGCGGCGGGCAATCAGCCCCAGCATTTT. It translates to CASSQDRAAGNQPQHF. The chain employs TRBV4-3 and TRBJ1-5; D is perhaps TRBD1 (5 bases). CDR1 is LGHNA, CDR2 YSLEER, per germline. V gave up 0 bases and J gave up 2 bases, with 11 bases separating them. The CDR3 totals 16 residues.

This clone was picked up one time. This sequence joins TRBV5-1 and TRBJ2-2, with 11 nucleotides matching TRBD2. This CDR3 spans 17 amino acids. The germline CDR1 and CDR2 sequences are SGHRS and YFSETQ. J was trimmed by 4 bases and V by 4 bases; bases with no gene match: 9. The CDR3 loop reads CASSENSGGAGTGELFF. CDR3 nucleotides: TGCGCCAGCAGCGAGAATAGCGGGGGGGCCGGCACCGGGGAGCTGTTTTTT.

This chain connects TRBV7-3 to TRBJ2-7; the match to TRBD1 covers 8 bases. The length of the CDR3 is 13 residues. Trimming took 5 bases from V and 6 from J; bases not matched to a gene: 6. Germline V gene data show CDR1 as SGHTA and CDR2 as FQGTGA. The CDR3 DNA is TGTGCCAGCAGCCCTGGGACAGGATCCGAGCAGTACTTC. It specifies CASSPGTGSEQYF.

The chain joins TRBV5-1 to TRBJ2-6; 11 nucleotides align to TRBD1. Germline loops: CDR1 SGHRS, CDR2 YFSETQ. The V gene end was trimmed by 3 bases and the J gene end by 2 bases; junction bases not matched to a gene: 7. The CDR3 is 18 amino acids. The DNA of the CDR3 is TGCGCCAGCAGCTCCTGGACAGGGGGCAGTGCTGGGGCCAACGTCCTGACTTTC. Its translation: CASSSWTGGSAGANVLTF.

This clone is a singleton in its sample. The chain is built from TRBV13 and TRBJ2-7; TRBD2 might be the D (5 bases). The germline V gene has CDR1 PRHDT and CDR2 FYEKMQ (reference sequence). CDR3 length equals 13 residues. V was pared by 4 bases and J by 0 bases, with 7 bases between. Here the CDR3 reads CASSSGSSYEQYF. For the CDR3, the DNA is TGTGCCAGCAGCTCGGGGTCCTCCTACGAGCAGTACTTC. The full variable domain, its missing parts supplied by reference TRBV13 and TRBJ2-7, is AAGVIQSPRHLIKEKRETATLKCYPIPRHDTVYWYQQGPGQDPQFLISFYEKMQSDKGSIPDRFSAQQFSDYHSELNMSSLELGDSALYFCASSSGSSYEQYFGPGTRLTVT.

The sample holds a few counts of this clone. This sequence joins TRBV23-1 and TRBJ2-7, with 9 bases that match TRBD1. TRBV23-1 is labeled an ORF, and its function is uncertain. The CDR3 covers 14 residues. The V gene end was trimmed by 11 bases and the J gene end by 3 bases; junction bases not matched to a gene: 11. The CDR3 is CAPPRQGVSYEQYF. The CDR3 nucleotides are TGCGCCCCTCCGAGACAGGGGGTTAGCTACGAGCAGTACTTC.

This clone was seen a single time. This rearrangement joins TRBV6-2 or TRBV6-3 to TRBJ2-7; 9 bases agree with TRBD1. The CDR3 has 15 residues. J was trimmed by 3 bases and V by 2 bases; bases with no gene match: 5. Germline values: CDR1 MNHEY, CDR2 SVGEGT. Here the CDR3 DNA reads TGTGCCAGCAGTTACGGAACAGGGGGCATCTACGAGCAGTACTTC. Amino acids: CASSYGTGGIYEQYF.

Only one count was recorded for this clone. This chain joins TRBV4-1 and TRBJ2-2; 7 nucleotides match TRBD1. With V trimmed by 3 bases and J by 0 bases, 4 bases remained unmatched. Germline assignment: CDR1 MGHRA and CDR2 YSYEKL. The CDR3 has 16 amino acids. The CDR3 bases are TGCGCCAGCAGCCAGAGCGGACAGGCGAACACCGGGGAGCTGTTTTTT. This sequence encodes CASSQSGQANTGELFF.

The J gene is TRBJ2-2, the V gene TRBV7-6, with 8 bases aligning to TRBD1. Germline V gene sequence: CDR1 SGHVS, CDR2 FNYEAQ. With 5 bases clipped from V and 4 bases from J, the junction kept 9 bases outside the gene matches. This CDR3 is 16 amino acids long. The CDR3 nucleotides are TGTGCCAGCAGCCCGATGACAGGGGATTCCACCGGGGAGCTGTTTTTT. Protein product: CASSPMTGDSTGELFF.

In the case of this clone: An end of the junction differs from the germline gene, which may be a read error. The CDR3 sequence: CASSQATGQHIF. As DNA, the CDR3 is TGTGCCAGCAGCCAAGCCACGGGACAGCACATATTT. The chain couples TRBV3-1 (or the pseudogene TRBV3-2) to TRBJ1-4; 7 bases map to TRBD1. The germline gives CDR1 LGHDT, CDR2 YNNKEL (reference sequence). There are 12 residues in the CDR3.

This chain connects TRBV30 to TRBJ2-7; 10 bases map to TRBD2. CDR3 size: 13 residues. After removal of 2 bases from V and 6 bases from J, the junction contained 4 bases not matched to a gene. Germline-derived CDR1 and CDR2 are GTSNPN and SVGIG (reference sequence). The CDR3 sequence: CAWSLLAGFEQYF. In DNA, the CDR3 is TGTGCCTGGAGTTTACTAGCGGGATTCGAGCAGTACTTC.

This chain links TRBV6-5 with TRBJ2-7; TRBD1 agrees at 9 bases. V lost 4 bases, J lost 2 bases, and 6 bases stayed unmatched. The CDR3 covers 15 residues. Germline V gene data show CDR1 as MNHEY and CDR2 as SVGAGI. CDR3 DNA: TGTGCCAGCAGTTCCCCCGGGACAGGGACCTACGAGCAGTACTTC. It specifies CASSSPGTGTYEQYF.

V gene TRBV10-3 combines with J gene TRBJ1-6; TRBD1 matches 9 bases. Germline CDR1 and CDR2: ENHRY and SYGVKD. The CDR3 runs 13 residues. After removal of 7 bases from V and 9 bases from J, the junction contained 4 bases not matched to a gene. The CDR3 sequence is CAITGTGSSPLHF. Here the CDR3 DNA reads TGTGCCATCACTGGGACAGGGAGTTCACCCCTCCACTTT.

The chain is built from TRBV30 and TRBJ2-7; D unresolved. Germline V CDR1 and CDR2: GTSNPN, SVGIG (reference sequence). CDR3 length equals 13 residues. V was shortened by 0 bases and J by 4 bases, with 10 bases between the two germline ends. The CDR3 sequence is CAWSVWQAYEQYF. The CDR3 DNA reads TGTGCCTGGAGTGTATGGCAGGCTTACGAGCAGTACTTC.

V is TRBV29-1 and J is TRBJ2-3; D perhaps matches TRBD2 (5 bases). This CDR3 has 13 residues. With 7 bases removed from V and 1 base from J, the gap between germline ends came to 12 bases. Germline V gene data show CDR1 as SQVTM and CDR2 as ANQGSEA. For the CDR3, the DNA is TGCAGCGCAACTAGTGTCCGCACAGATACGCAGTATTTT. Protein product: CSATSVRTDTQYF.

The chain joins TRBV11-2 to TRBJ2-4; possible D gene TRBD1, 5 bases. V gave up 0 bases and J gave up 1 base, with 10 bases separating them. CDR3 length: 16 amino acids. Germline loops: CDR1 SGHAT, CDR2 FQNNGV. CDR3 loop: CASSLDAGLAKNIQYF. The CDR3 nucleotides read TGTGCCAGCAGCTTAGACGCAGGGCTGGCCAAAAACATTCAGTACTTC.